This T cell receptor (beta chain) was identified during a study of blood T cell repertoires in COVID-19. Germline V gene data show CDR1 as MNHNY and CDR2 as SVGAGI (reference sequence). CDR3 length: 13 residues. Trimming took 2 bases from V and 6 from J, leaving 7 bases between them. Profiling relied on immunoSEQ multiplex PCR, and the TCRdb table lists in-frame clones only, not all of them. The sample holds 300,000 or so clones; over 80% are singletons and the top ten take around 3.5%. The chain has TRBV6-6 and TRBJ2-2, with D maybe TRBD2 (5 bases). This receptor was identified in a middle-aged woman with acute or convalescent COVID-19. The sample comprised peripheral blood. CDR3 nucleotides: TGTGCCAGCAGTTACGAGGGAGCCGGGGAGCTGTTTTTT. Protein sequence: CASSYEGAGELFF.